The 24 T cell receptor beta chains listed next were all sequenced from one sample in a study of CD8+ T cells in alopecia areata. It was cDNA, reverse transcribed from extracted RNA, that served as the sequencing template. Produced via immunoSEQ multiplex PCR; TCRdb's table is partial and in-frame only. Seen here are 150,000 or so clones, 86% observed once, and the top ten hold approximately 13%. Treatment meaning: oral pan-JAK inhibitor, 5-10 mg twice daily. Source: CD8+ T cells sorted from blood, taken at week 4, from a patient treated with tofacitinib. All receptors come from a human donor with alopecia areata.

The chain combines TRBV6-5 with TRBJ2-3; D uncertain. Germline V lookup: CDR1 MNHEY, CDR2 SVGAGI. Trimming shortened V by 6 bases and J by 1 base, and 2 bases separated the two germline ends. The CDR3 totals 11 residues. The CDR3 reads CASRGTDTQYF. The CDR3 DNA sequence: TGTGCCAGCAGGGGCACAGATACGCAGTATTTT.

The chain combines TRBV6-5 with TRBJ2-5; D is unresolved. The J call may be in error: the DNA end matches TRBJ2-7 better. Germline-derived CDR1 and CDR2 are MNHEY and SVGAGI. The CDR3 is 13 residues long. CDR3 region: CASSLGRGYEQYF. The CDR3 DNA reads TGTGCCAGCAGTCTAGGACGTGGCTACGAGCAGTACTTC.

This clone appeared a single time. The rearrangement links TRBV6-1 to TRBJ2-1; D could derive from TRBD1 or TRBD2 (5 bases each). CDR1 and CDR2 from the germline V gene are MNHNS and SASEGT. There are 12 residues in the CDR3. Between the trimmed V and J ends, which lost 7 bases and 9 bases, there was a span of 13 bases. CDR3 DNA: TGTGCCAGCACCCTGGGGGTGATTGAGCAGTTCTTC. Protein: CASTLGVIEQFF.

This chain links TRBV7-9 with TRBJ2-7; D possibly corresponds to TRBD2 (5 bases). The germline CDR1 and CDR2 sequences are SEHNR and FQNEAQ (reference sequence). There are 16 residues in the CDR3. The V gene lost 1 base and the J gene lost 7 bases, with 20 bases spanning the gap. The chain's CDR3 is CASSLEGQRIFGEQYF. In nucleotides, the CDR3 is TGTGCCAGCAGCTTAGAAGGCCAGCGGATCTTTGGGGAGCAGTACTTC. The full variable domain, rest sourced from reference TRBV7-9 and TRBJ2-7, is DTGVSQNPRHKITKRGQNVTFRCDPISEHNRLYWYRQTLGQGPEFLTYFQNEAQLEKSRLLSDRFSAERPKGSFSTLEIQRTEQGDSAMYLCASSLEGQRIFGEQYFGPGTRLTVT.

This chain connects TRBV11-2 to TRBJ2-5; possibly TRBD2 for D (8 bases). There are 15 residues in the CDR3. Trimming took 5 bases from V and 2 from J, leaving 15 bases between them. Germline V gene data show CDR1 as SGHAT and CDR2 as FQNNGV. The CDR3 DNA reads TGTGCCAGCAGCCCAGGGGGACTAGGTCAAGAGACCCAGTACTTC. It is translated as CASSPGGLGQETQYF. Full variable domain (outside the CDR3, taken from reference TRBV11-2 and TRBJ2-5): EAGVAQSPRYKIIEKRQSVAFWCNPISGHATLYWYQQILGQGPKLLIQFQNNGVVDDSQLPKDRFSAERLKGVDSTLKIQPAKLEDSAVYLCASSPGGLGQETQYFGPGTRLLVL.

This clone came up a few times. This specimen includes other DNA sequences encoding the same CDR3. This chain links TRBV30 with TRBJ2-1; D unclear. Germline assignment: CDR1 GTSNPN and CDR2 SVGIG (reference sequence). Trimming removed 3 bases at V and 7 bases at J, with 4 bases between. This CDR3 comprises 10 residues. The CDR3 DNA follows: TGTGCCTGGAGGGGTAATGAGCAGTTCTTC. Its protein product is CAWRGNEQFF.

The chain uses TRBV20-1 and TRBJ2-7, with TRBD2 matching 8 bases. Looked up from germline, CDR1 is DFQATT and CDR2 is SNEGSKA (reference sequence). Trimming took 3 bases from V and 7 from J; bases not matched to a gene: 2. CDR3 length: 11 residues. Here the CDR3 DNA reads TGCAGTGCTAGTCGGGGGGGAGAGCAGTACTTC. Its translation is CSASRGGEQYF.

The rearrangement joins TRBV7-6 to TRBJ2-1, with no clear D. With 3 bases removed from V and 5 bases from J, the gap between germline ends came to 11 bases. This CDR3 is built from 14 residues. CDR1 and CDR2 (germline): SGHVS, FNYEAQ. The CDR3 DNA is TGTGCCAGCAGCTTTGGGCCGGGTAACAATGAGCAGTTCTTC. It specifies CASSFGPGNNEQFF.

This sequence joins TRBV27 and TRBJ2-5; TRBD2 agrees at 8 bases. The germline CDR1 and CDR2 sequences are MNHEY and SMNVEV (reference sequence). The CDR3 is made up of 15 amino acids. The V and J ends lost 4 bases and 5 bases, in that order; junction bases with no gene match: 9. The CDR3: CASSSSGGRSETQYF. The CDR3 nucleotides are TGTGCCAGCAGTTCCTCGGGAGGGCGGTCGGAGACCCAGTACTTC.

The chain couples TRBV29-1 to TRBJ2-7; D ambiguous. Germline V gives CDR1 SQVTM, CDR2 ANQGSEA. This CDR3 has 13 amino acids. V lost 2 bases, J lost 4 bases, and 12 bases lay in between. This CDR3 is CSVEKLGSYEQYF. The CDR3 DNA reads TGCAGCGTTGAAAAACTGGGATCTTACGAGCAGTACTTC.

V is TRBV11-2 and J is TRBJ1-2; no firm D call. This CDR3 has 14 residues. Trimming pared 0 bases from V and 2 bases from J, leaving 7 bases between. Germline V lookup: CDR1 SGHAT, CDR2 FQNNGV. CDR3 nucleotide sequence: TGTGCCAGCAGCTTAGATGGTCTGAACTATGGCTACACCTTC. Translating it yields CASSLDGLNYGYTF. Based on the CDR3 plus reference TRBV11-2 and TRBJ1-2, the full variable domain is EAGVAQSPRYKIIEKRQSVAFWCNPISGHATLYWYQQILGQGPKLLIQFQNNGVVDDSQLPKDRFSAERLKGVDSTLKIQPAKLEDSAVYLCASSLDGLNYGYTFGSGTRLTVV.

The V gene is TRBV25-1, the J gene TRBJ2-7; D uncertain. The CDR3 loop spans 13 amino acids. The germline V gene encodes CDR1 MGHDK and CDR2 SYGVNS. The V and J ends lost 8 bases and 0 bases respectively, with 11 bases between them. The CDR3 here is CASGDVSSYEQYF. For the CDR3, the DNA is TGTGCCAGCGGAGACGTGAGCTCCTACGAGCAGTACTTC.

The rearrangement uses TRBV10-3 and TRBJ2-2; TRBD2 matches at 8 bases. V shed 7 bases and J 0 bases; nucleotides not matched to a gene: 7. The germline V gene encodes CDR1 ENHRY and CDR2 SYGVKD. CDR3 length: 16 amino acids. CDR3 nucleotide sequence: TGTGCCATCATCAAGAGCGGGGGCCCGAACACCGGGGAGCTGTTTTTT. Its translation: CAIIKSGGPNTGELFF.

The chain has TRBV29-1 and TRBJ2-1, with D tentatively TRBD2 (6 bases). V was shortened by 2 bases and J by 8 bases, with 7 bases between the two germline ends. CDR1 is SQVTM, CDR2 ANQGSEA, per germline. CDR3 size: 11 residues. CDR3 in DNA: TGCAGCGTTGAACGGGGGTATGAGCAGTTCTTC. It encodes CSVERGYEQFF.

The chain has TRBV5-4 and TRBJ2-7, with TRBD1 identical over 8 bases. The CDR3 totals 13 residues. Germline V lookup: CDR1 SGHNT, CDR2 YYREEE (reference sequence). V lost 4 bases, J lost 3 bases, and 3 bases stayed unmatched. CDR3 sequence (DNA): TGTGCCAGCAGCGCCGGGACAGGCTACGAGCAGTACTTC. Translated: CASSAGTGYEQYF. The full variable domain, its missing parts supplied by reference TRBV5-4 and TRBJ2-7, is ETGVTQSPTHLIKTRGQQVTLRCSSQSGHNTVSWYQQALGQGPQFIFQYYREEENGRGNFPPRFSGLQFPNYSSELNVNALELDDSALYLCASSAGTGYEQYFGPGTRLTVT.

The V call is TRBV7-2, the J call TRBJ2-7, with D perhaps TRBD1 (5 bases). Trimming removed 2 bases from V and 6 bases from J, with 17 bases in between. Germline V gene data show CDR1 as SGHTA and CDR2 as FQGNSA. CDR3 length: 15 amino acids. This chain's CDR3 is CASSLFLQEPVEQYF. In DNA, the CDR3 is TGTGCCAGCAGCTTATTTCTACAGGAACCGGTCGAGCAGTACTTC.

The rearrangement links TRBV7-9 to TRBJ2-7; D is unresolved. CDR1 and CDR2 from the germline V gene are SEHNR and FQNEAQ (reference sequence). V lost 3 bases, J lost 3 bases, and 9 bases lay in between. This CDR3 has 13 amino acids. This CDR3 reads CASSLPLDYEQYF. CDR3 coding DNA: TGTGCCAGCAGCTTGCCACTGGACTACGAGCAGTACTTC. Based on the CDR3 plus reference TRBV7-9 and TRBJ2-7, the full variable domain is DTGVSQNPRHKITKRGQNVTFRCDPISEHNRLYWYRQTLGQGPEFLTYFQNEAQLEKSRLLSDRFSAERPKGSFSTLEIQRTEQGDSAMYLCASSLPLDYEQYFGPGTRLTVT.

This chain links TRBV7-9 with TRBJ1-2; TRBD1 might be the D (6 bases). V lost 1 base to trimming and J lost 4 bases, with 10 bases between them. CDR3 length: 14 amino acids. Germline V gene sequence: CDR1 SEHNR, CDR2 FQNEAQ (reference sequence). This chain's CDR3 is CASSLDGQIYGYTF. CDR3 DNA: TGTGCCAGCAGCTTAGACGGACAGATCTATGGCTACACCTTC.

This clone showed up just once. The CDR3 sequence is CASSQAGVGLAGDTQYF. CDR3 nucleotide sequence: TGCGCCAGCAGCCAAGCGGGAGTAGGACTAGCTGGAGATACGCAGTATTTT. This rearrangement joins TRBV4-1 to TRBJ2-3, with 8 positions matching TRBD2. Per germline, CDR1 MGHRA and CDR2 YSYEKL. This CDR3 comprises 17 residues. J was trimmed by 5 bases and V by 1 base; bases with no gene match: 11.

This chain links TRBV6-6 with TRBJ2-7, with 9 bases lining up with TRBD1. Germline trimming cut 2 bases from V and 3 bases from J; bases unmatched to any gene: 5. Germline loops: CDR1 MNHNY, CDR2 SVGAGI (reference sequence). This CDR3 region has 15 residues. CDR3 residues: CASSYPQGASYEQYF. Here the CDR3 DNA reads TGTGCCAGCAGTTACCCACAGGGGGCCAGCTACGAGCAGTACTTC.

This clone was counted once. The CDR3, as DNA: TGTGCCAGCTCCCCAGCGGGGCCCTACAATGAGCAGTTCTTC. It yields the protein CASSPAGPYNEQFF. The chain has TRBV27 and TRBJ2-1, with 7 bases fitting TRBD2. The trim removed 8 bases at V and 2 bases at J, leaving 6 bases unmatched. The CDR3 is made up of 14 amino acids. The germline CDR1 and CDR2 sequences are MNHEY and SMNVEV (reference sequence).

This chain links TRBV5-1 with TRBJ2-7; tentatively, D is TRBD1 (6 bases). Trimming stripped 5 bases from V and 3 bases from J, with 15 bases between. Per the germline V gene, CDR1 is SGHRS and CDR2 is YFSETQ. The CDR3 covers 14 residues. The CDR3 reads CASSPHQGSYEQYF. As DNA, the CDR3 is TGCGCCAGCAGTCCCCACCAGGGGAGCTACGAGCAGTACTTC.

The chain has TRBV7-9 and TRBJ2-3; TRBD2 matches 8 bases. The ends lost 6 bases at V and 5 bases at J; junction bases unmatched: 7. The CDR3 length is 14 residues. CDR1 is SEHNR and CDR2 is FQNEAQ in the germline V gene (reference sequence). The CDR3 DNA sequence: TGTGCCAGCAGGAGACTAGCGTCTGAAGATACGCAGTATTTT. Its protein is CASRRLASEDTQYF.

V gene TRBV2 combines with J gene TRBJ1-1; no firm D call. This CDR3 spans 13 amino acids. Between the trimmed V and J ends, which lost 6 bases and 1 base, there was a span of 9 bases. Looked up from germline, CDR1 is SNHLY and CDR2 is FYNNEI. CDR3 nucleotide sequence: TGTGCCAGCAGCGTAATCCAGAACACTGAAGCTTTCTTT. It translates to CASSVIQNTEAFF. The whole variable domain, remainder taken from reference TRBV2 and TRBJ1-1, is EPEVTQTPSHQVTQMGQEVILRCVPISNHLYFYWYRQILGQKVEFLVSFYNNEISEKSEIFDDQFSVERPDGSNFTLKIRSTKLEDSAMYFCASSVIQNTEAFFGQGTRLTVV.